These 2 T cell receptor beta chains share one sample of origin, sequenced in a study of cytomegalovirus exposure and HLA in healthy donors. The PCR contained 60 Vbeta and 13 Jbeta primers. This table comes from immunoSEQ multiplex PCR, and its TCRdb copy is limited to in-frame clones, with some not included. This table has about 160,000 clones, 70% to 85% appearing once. The source material was PBMCs. These receptors were obtained from a man aged 25 to 40 in good health and CMV-seropositive.

V and J are TRBV4-1 and TRBJ1-1; no clear D gene. CDR1 MGHRA and CDR2 YSYEKL come from the germline V gene. The CDR3 length is 12 residues. V lost 2 bases, J lost 5 bases, and 6 bases lay in between. The CDR3 DNA sequence: TGCGCCAGCAGCCAATCCGGGACTGAAGCTTTCTTT. Residues: CASSQSGTEAFF.

The rearrangement links TRBV5-6 to TRBJ1-1, with D perhaps matching TRBD1 (5 bases). The CDR3 has 13 residues. Germline V gives CDR1 SGHDT, CDR2 YYEEEE. Trimming took 6 bases from V and 1 from J, leaving 10 bases between them. The CDR3 loop is CASTPRENTEAFF. The CDR3 region has the DNA TGTGCCAGCACCCCCAGGGAGAACACTGAAGCTTTCTTT.